Listed below are T cell receptor beta chains from one sample, sequenced in a study of T cell repertoires in ileal Crohn's disease. The table came from immunoSEQ multiplex PCR; TCRdb's copy has only in-frame clones and leaves some out. The data contain roughly 31,000 clones, around four fifths of them singletons. The sample taken for sequencing was ileal tissue. The receptors here all came from an adult with Crohn's disease. Each CDR3 is given with its conserved first and last residue. D genes are given only for firm matches. Some rows have no size entry. The others give once, few or many, or a class for an expanded clone.

d_call	j_call	clone_size	v_call	cdr3_length	cdr3_aa	cdr3_nt
.	TRBJ2-1	.	TRBV6-5	12	CASKGRDNEQFF	TGTGCCAGCAAGGGCAGGGACAATGAGCAGTTCTTC
TRBD1	TRBJ1-5	.	TRBV19	17	CASSIETDRGRNQPQHF	TGTGCCAGTAGTATCGAGACGGACAGGGGGCGCAATCAGCCCCAGCATTTT
TRBD1	TRBJ2-1	.	TRBV27	13	CASRTGAVNEQFF	TGTGCCAGCCGGACAGGGGCGGTCAATGAGCAGTTCTTC
.	TRBJ2-1	.	TRBV29-1	14	CSVELLGPYNEQFF	TGCAGCGTTGAGCTGTTGGGGCCGTACAATGAGCAGTTCTTC
TRBD1	TRBJ1-5	.	TRBV29-1	15	CSVGDRGNSNQPQHF	TGCAGCGTGGGCGACAGGGGAAATAGCAATCAGCCCCAGCATTTT
TRBD1	TRBJ1-4	few	TRBV19	14	CASSIGDRNEKLFF	TGTGCCAGTAGTATCGGGGACAGAAATGAAAAACTGTTTTTT
TRBD2	TRBJ2-7	.	TRBV9	15	CASSVAAGSFYEQYF	TGTGCCAGCAGCGTAGCAGCGGGAAGTTTTTACGAGCAGTACTTC
TRBD2	TRBJ2-7	.	TRBV6-5	14	CASSTSGRTLEQYF	TGTGCCAGCAGTACTAGCGGGAGAACCCTCGAGCAGTACTTC
.	TRBJ1-1	.	TRBV6-6	13	CASRPTGSFEAFF	TGTGCCAGCAGGCCTACAGGGAGCTTTGAAGCTTTCTTT
TRBD2	TRBJ2-7	.	TRBV5-6	17	CASSDRPGRGSSYEQYF	TGTGCCAGCAGCGATCGCCCTGGGCGGGGGAGCTCCTACGAGCAGTACTTC
TRBD1	TRBJ2-3	.	TRBV2	19	CASRDDRTGGAWGTDTQYF	TGTGCCAGCAGGGATGATCGGACAGGGGGCGCATGGGGCACAGATACGCAGTATTTT
.	TRBJ2-3	.	TRBV4-3	15	CASSLRYRAADTQYF	TGCGCCAGCAGCCTAAGGTACAGGGCAGCAGATACGCAGTATTTT
TRBD2	TRBJ2-3	.	TRBV19	17	CASSQPGLAASTDTQYF	TGTGCCAGTAGTCAACCGGGACTAGCGGCTAGCACAGATACGCAGTATTTT
.	TRBJ2-7	.	TRBV12-1	17	CASSFRLAGGGLYEQYF	TGTGCCAGCAGCTTTAGGCTAGCGGGGGGGGGTCTCTACGAGCAGTACTTC
.	TRBJ1-5	.	TRBV19	13	CASSSFGGQPQHF	TGTGCCAGTAGTTCTTTCGGGGGTCAGCCCCAGCATTTT